This passage covers 2 T cell receptor beta chains from one sample sequenced in a study of beta chain features in type 1 diabetes. The sequenced template was cDNA made from the entire isolated RNA. Clones were sequenced by immunoSEQ multiplex PCR, and TCRdb holds only the in-frame ones, with some missing. The sample holds about 140,000 clones; roughly 9.3% are singletons and the top ten take about 0.6%. The specimen was central memory CD4+ T cells from blood. These receptors were obtained from a woman aged 40 to 50 in good health.

V gene TRBV5-6 combines with J gene TRBJ1-2, with a tentative D call TRBD1 (6 bases). The CDR3 extends over 16 amino acids. Germline CDR1 is SGHDT and CDR2 is YYEEEE. Trimming pared 4 bases from V and 2 bases from J, leaving 18 bases between. CDR3 nucleotide sequence: TGTGCCAGCAGCCGACAAGACTCCGGGACAAACTATGGCTACACCTTC. It codes for CASSRQDSGTNYGYTF.

This clone has a handful of counts. V is TRBV7-2 and J is TRBJ1-6, with 10 bases fitting TRBD1. Germline V gene data show CDR1 as SGHTA and CDR2 as FQGNSA. V was pared by 4 bases and J by 3 bases, with 3 bases of the junction left unmatched. This CDR3 has 16 amino acids. The CDR3 sequence: CASSSGQGVYNSPLHF. In DNA, the CDR3 is TGTGCCAGCAGCTCCGGACAGGGGGTCTATAATTCACCCCTCCACTTT.